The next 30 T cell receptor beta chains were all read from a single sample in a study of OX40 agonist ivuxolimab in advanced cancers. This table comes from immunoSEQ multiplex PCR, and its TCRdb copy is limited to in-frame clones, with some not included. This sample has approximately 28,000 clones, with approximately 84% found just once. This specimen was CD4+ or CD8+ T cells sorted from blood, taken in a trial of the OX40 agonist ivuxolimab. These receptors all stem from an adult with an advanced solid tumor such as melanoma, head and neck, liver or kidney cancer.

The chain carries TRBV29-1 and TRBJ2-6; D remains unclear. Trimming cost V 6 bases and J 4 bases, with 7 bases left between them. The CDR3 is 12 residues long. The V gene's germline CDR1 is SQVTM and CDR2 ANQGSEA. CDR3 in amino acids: CSVSDGANVLTF. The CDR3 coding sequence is TGCAGCGTGTCAGACGGGGCCAACGTCCTGACTTTC.

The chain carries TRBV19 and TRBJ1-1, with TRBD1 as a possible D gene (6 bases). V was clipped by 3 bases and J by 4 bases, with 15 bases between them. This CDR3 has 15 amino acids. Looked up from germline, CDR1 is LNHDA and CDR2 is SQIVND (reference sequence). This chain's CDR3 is CASSIAGGLGTEAFF. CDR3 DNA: TGTGCCAGTAGTATCGCGGGGGGGCTTGGCACTGAAGCTTTCTTT.

The CDR3 region has the DNA TGCGCCAGCAGGAGCGCGGACAGTCCTAACTATGGCTACACCTTC. It encodes CASRSADSPNYGYTF. This chain connects TRBV4-1 to TRBJ1-2; the D gene is possibly TRBD1 (6 bases). Trimming took off 6 bases at V and 0 bases at J, with 14 bases between the two ends. The germline CDR1 and CDR2 sequences are MGHRA and YSYEKL. This CDR3 spans 15 amino acids.

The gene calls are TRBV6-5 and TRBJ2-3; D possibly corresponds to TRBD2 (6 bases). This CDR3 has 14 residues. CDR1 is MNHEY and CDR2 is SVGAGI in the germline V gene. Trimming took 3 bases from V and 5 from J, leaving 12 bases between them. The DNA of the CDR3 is TGTGCCAGCAGTTATTGGCGGGGAGGAGATACGCAGTATTTT. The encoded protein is CASSYWRGGDTQYF.

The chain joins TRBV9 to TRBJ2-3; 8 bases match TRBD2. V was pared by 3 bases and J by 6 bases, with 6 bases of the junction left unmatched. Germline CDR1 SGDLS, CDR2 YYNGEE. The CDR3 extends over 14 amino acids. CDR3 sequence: CASSEAGGRDTQYF. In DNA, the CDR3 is TGTGCCAGCAGCGAGGCGGGAGGCCGGGATACGCAGTATTTT. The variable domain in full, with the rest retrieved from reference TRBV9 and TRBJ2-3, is DSGVTQTPKHLITATGQRVTLRCSPRSGDLSVYWYQQSLDQGLQFLIQYYNGEERAKGNILERFSAQQFPDLHSELNLSSLELGDSALYFCASSEAGGRDTQYFGPGTRLTVL.

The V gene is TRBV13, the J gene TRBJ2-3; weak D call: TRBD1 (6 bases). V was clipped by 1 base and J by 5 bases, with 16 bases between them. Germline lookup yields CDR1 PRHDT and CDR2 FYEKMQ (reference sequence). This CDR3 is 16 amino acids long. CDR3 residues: CASSLEDGLRGDTQYF. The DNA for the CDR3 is TGTGCCAGCAGCTTAGAAGACGGCCTCAGGGGAGATACGCAGTATTTT. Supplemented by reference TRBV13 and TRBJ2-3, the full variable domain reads AAGVIQSPRHLIKEKRETATLKCYPIPRHDTVYWYQQGPGQDPQFLISFYEKMQSDKGSIPDRFSAQQFSDYHSELNMSSLELGDSALYFCASSLEDGLRGDTQYFGPGTRLTVL.

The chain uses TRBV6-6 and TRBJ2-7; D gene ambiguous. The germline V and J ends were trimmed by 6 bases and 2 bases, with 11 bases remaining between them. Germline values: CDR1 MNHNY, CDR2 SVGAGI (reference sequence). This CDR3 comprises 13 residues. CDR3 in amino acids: CASSPGPAYEQYF. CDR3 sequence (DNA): TGTGCCAGCAGCCCCGGGCCCGCCTACGAGCAGTACTTC.

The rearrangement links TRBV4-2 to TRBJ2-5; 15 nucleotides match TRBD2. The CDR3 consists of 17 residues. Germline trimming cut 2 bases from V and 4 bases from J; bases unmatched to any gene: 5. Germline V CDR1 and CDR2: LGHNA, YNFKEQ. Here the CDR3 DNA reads TGTGCCAGCAGCCAAACTGGACTAGCGGGAGGGAGAGAGACCCAGTACTTC. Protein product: CASSQTGLAGGRETQYF.

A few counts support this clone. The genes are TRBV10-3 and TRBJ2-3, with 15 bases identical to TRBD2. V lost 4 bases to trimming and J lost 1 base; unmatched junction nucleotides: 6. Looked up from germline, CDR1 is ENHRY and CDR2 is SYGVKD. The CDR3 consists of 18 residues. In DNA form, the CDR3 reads TGTGCCATCAGTGGAGCCTGGACTAGCGGGGGGGGCACAGATACGCAGTATTTT. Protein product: CAISGAWTSGGGTDTQYF.

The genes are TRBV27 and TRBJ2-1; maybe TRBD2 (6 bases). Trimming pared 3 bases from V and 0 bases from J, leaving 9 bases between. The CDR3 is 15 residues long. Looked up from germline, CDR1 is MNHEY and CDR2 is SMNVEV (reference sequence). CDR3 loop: CASSFPGSSYNEQFF. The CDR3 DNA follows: TGTGCCAGCAGTTTCCCCGGGAGCTCCTACAATGAGCAGTTCTTC.

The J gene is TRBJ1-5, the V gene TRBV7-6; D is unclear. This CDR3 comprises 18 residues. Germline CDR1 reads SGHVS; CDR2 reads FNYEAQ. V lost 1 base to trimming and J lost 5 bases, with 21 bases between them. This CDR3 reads CASSLEHPSIGGDQPQHF. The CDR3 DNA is TGTGCCAGCAGCTTAGAACACCCTAGTATTGGCGGGGATCAGCCCCAGCATTTT.

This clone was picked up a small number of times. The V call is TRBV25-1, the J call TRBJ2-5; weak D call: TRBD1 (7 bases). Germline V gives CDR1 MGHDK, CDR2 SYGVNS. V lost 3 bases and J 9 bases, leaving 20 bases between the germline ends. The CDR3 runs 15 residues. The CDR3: CASSDPGGGSLAQYF. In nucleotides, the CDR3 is TGTGCCAGCAGTGACCCAGGAGGGGGCTCGTTGGCCCAGTACTTC.

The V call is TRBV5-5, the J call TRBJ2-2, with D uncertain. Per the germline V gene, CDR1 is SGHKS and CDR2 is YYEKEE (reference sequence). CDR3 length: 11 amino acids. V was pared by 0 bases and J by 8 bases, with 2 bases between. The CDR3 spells CASSLAGELFF. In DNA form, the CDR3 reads TGTGCCAGCAGCTTGGCTGGGGAGCTGTTTTTT.

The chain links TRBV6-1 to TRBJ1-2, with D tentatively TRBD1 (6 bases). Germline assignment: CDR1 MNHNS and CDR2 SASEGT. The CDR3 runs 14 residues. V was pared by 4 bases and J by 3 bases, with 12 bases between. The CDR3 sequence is CASSGPGQDYGYTF. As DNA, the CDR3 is TGTGCCAGCAGTGGGCCGGGACAAGACTATGGCTACACCTTC.

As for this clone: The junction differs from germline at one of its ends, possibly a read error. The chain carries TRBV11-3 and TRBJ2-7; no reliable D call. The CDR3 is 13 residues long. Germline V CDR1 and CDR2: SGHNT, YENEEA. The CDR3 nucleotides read TGTGCCAGCAGCCTAGACGCCTACTACGAGCAGTACTTC. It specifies CASSLDAYYEQYF.

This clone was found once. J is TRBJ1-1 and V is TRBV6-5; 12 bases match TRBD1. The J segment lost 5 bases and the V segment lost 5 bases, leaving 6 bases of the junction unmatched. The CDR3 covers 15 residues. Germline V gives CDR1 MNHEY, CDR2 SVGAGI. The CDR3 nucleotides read TGTGCCAGCAGTGGGACAGGGGGCGCCGGGACTGAAGCTTTCTTT. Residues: CASSGTGGAGTEAFF.

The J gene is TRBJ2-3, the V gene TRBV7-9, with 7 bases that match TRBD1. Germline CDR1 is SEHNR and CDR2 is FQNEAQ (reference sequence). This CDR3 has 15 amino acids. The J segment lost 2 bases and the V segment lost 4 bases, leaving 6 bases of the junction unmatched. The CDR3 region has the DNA TGTGCCAGCAGCTCGCTGACAGGGACCACAGATACGCAGTATTTT. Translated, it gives CASSSLTGTTDTQYF. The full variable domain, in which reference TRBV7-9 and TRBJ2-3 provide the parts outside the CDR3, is DTGVSQNPRHKITKRGQNVTFRCDPISEHNRLYWYRQTLGQGPEFLTYFQNEAQLEKSRLLSDRFSAERPKGSFSTLEIQRTEQGDSAMYLCASSSLTGTTDTQYFGPGTRLTVL.

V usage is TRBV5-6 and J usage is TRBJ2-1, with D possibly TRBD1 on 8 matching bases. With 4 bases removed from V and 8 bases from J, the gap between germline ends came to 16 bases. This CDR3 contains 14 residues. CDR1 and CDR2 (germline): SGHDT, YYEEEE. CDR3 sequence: CASSPGQGGYEQFF. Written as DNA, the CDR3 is TGTGCCAGCAGCCCTGGACAGGGAGGGTATGAGCAGTTCTTC.

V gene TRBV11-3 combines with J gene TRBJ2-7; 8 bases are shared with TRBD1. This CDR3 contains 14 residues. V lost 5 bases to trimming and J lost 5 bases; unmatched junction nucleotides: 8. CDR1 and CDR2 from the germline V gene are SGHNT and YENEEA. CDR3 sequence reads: CASSLTGVLNEQYF. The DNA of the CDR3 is TGTGCCAGCAGCCTGACAGGGGTATTGAACGAGCAGTACTTC.

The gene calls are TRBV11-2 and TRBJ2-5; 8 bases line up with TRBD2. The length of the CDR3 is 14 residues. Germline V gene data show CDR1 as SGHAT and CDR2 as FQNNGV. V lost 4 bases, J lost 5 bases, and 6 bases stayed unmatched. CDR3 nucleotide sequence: TGTGCCAGCAGCTATGGTAGCGGGGAGGAGACCCAGTACTTC. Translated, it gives CASSYGSGEETQYF.

This CDR3 reads CASSEALQGGLYEQYF. The CDR3 nucleotides read TGTGCCAGCAGTGAAGCGCTTCAGGGGGGGCTCTACGAGCAGTACTTC. The V gene is TRBV2, the J gene TRBJ2-7; D assignment may be TRBD1 or TRBD2 (7 bases each). The CDR3 runs to 16 residues. Germline V gene lookup returns CDR1 SNHLY and CDR2 FYNNEI. V gave up 0 bases and J gave up 3 bases, with 15 bases separating them.

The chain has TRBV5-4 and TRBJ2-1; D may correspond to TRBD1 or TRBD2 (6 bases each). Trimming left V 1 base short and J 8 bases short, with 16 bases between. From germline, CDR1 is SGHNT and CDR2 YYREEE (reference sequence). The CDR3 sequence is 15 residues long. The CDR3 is CASSLPRGPLYEQFF. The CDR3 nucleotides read TGTGCCAGCAGCTTGCCCCGGGGGCCCTTGTATGAGCAGTTCTTC.

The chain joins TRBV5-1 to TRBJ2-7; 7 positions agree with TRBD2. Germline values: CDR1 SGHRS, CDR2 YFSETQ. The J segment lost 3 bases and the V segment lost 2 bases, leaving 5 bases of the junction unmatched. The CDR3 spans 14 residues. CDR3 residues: CASSFVGEGYEQYF. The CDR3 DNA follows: TGCGCCAGCAGCTTTGTAGGGGAGGGCTACGAGCAGTACTTC. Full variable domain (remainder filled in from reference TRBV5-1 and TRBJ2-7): KAGVTQTPRYLIKTRGQQVTLSCSPISGHRSVSWYQQTPGQGLQFLFEYFSETQRNKGNFPGRFSGRQFSNSRSEMNVSTLELGDSALYLCASSFVGEGYEQYFGPGTRLTVT.

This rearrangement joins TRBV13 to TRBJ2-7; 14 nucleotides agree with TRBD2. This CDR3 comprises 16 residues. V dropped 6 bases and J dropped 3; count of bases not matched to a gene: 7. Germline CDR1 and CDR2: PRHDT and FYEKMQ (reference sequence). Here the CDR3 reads CASRTGTSGSGYEQYF. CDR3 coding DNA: TGTGCCAGCAGAACCGGGACTAGCGGGAGTGGCTACGAGCAGTACTTC.

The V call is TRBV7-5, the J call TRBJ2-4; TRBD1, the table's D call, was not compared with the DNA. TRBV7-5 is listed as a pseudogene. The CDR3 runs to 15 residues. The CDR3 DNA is TGTGCCAGAAGGGAGGGACAGGCCTTGGGGAACATTCAGTACTTC. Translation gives CARREGQALGNIQYF.

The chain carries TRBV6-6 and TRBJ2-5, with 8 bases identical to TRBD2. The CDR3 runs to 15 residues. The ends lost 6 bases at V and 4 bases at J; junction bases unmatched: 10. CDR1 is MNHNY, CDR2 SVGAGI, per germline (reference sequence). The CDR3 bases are TGTGCCAGCAGCCGAGGGTTAGCGGGATTAGAGACCCAGTACTTC. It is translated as CASSRGLAGLETQYF.

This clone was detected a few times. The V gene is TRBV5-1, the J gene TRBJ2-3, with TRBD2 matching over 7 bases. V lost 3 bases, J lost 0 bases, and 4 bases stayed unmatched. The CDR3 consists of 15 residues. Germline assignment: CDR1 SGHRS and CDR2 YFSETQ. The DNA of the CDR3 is TGCGCCAGCAGCTCTGGACTAGGAAGCACAGATACGCAGTATTTT. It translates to CASSSGLGSTDTQYF.

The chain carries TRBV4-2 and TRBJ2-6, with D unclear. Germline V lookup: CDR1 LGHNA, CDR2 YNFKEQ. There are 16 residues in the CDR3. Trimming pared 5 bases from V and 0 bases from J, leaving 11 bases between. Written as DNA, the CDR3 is TGTGCCAGCAGCGACCAGCTGAACTCTGGGGCCAACGTCCTGACTTTC. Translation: CASSDQLNSGANVLTF.

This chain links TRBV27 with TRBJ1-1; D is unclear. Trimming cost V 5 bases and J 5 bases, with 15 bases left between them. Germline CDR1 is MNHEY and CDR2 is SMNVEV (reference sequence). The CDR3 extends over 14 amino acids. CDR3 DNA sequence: TGTGCCAGCAGTCCGTCGCCCCTGGGGACTGAAGCTTTCTTT. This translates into CASSPSPLGTEAFF.

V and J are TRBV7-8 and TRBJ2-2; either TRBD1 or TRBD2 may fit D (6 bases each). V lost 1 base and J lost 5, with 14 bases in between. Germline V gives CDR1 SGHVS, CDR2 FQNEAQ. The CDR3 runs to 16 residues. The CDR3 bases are TGTGCCAGCAGCTTAGGTGGGGGGCTATATACCGGGGAGCTGTTTTTT. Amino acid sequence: CASSLGGGLYTGELFF.